This T cell receptor (beta chain) was found in a study of blood T cell repertoires in COVID-19. Study-level information: T cells, B-cell-depleted T cells, or PBMCs provided the cDNA or gDNA that served as material.

Germline V CDR1 and CDR2: MDHEN, SYDVKM. Between the trimmed V and J ends, which lost 11 bases and 7 bases, there was a span of 11 bases. The CDR3 spans 10 residues. Clones were read by immunoSEQ multiplex PCR, and TCRdb kept only the in-frame ones, dropping some. The sample carries approximately 200,000 clones, roughly 86% recorded once. J is TRBJ1-2 and V is TRBV28; tentative D call: TRBD1 (5 bases). This receptor was obtained from a young woman with active or convalescent COVID-19. Sequenced: peripheral blood. CDR3 coding DNA: TGTGCCGCAGGGCAGGGTGGCTACACCTTC. Protein sequence: CAAGQGGYTF.